This T cell receptor beta chain appears in the sequencing data of a study of CD8+ T cells in alopecia areata. Study-wide context: Each day, treated patients took oral tofacitinib twice, at 5 to 10 mg per dose.

cDNA serving as the sequencing template came from extracted, reverse transcribed RNA. Profiling relied on immunoSEQ multiplex PCR, and the TCRdb table lists in-frame clones only, not all of them. The sample lists about 120,000 clones; about 50% were seen once. The treatment denotes: oral pan-JAK inhibitor, 5-10 mg twice daily. The material was CD4+ T cells sorted from blood, obtained at week 4, from a patient treated with tofacitinib. This clonotype was obtained from a human donor with alopecia areata.

CDR3 in amino acids: CAWSTPNQPQHF. Here the CDR3 DNA reads TGTGCCTGGAGTACCCCCAATCAGCCCCAGCATTTT. The chain couples TRBV30 to TRBJ1-5, with D unclear. V was pared by 2 bases and J by 3 bases, with 5 bases between. Germline V gives CDR1 GTSNPN, CDR2 SVGIG (reference sequence). This CDR3 contains 12 residues.